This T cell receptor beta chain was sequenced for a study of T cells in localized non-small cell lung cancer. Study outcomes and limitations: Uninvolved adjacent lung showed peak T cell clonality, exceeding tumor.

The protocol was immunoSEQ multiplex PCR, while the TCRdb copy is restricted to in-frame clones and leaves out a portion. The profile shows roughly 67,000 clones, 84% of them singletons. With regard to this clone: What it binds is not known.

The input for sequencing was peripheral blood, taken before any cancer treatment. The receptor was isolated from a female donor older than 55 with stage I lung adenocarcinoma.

The CDR3 region is CASSSRTGGDEKLFF. CDR3 bases: TGTGCCAGTAGTTCAAGGACAGGGGGCGATGAAAAACTGTTTTTT. This chain joins TRBV19 and TRBJ1-4; 11 bases fit TRBD1. CDR1 and CDR2 from the germline V gene are LNHDA and SQIVND (reference sequence). This CDR3 has 15 residues. V gave up 5 bases and J gave up 6 bases; unmatched junction bases: 5.